Sequencing of this T cell receptor (beta chain) was carried out in a study of cytomegalovirus exposure and HLA in healthy donors. The PCR had 60 Vbeta and 13 Jbeta primers. Method: immunoSEQ multiplex PCR; TCRdb's copy keeps in-frame clones and lacks some. In all, the sample yields some 120,000 clones. The origin of this receptor is a man aged 25 to 45 in good health and CMV-seronegative. Sequencing was performed on PBMCs.

The CDR3 region has the DNA TGTGCCAGTATTCTTTCAGGGTTCGACTATGGCTACACCTTC. It is translated as CASILSGFDYGYTF. V is TRBV19 and J is TRBJ1-2; tentatively, D is TRBD1 (5 bases). The CDR3 has 14 amino acids. V lost 7 bases and J 3 bases, leaving 15 bases between the germline ends. From germline, CDR1 is LNHDA and CDR2 SQIVND (reference sequence).